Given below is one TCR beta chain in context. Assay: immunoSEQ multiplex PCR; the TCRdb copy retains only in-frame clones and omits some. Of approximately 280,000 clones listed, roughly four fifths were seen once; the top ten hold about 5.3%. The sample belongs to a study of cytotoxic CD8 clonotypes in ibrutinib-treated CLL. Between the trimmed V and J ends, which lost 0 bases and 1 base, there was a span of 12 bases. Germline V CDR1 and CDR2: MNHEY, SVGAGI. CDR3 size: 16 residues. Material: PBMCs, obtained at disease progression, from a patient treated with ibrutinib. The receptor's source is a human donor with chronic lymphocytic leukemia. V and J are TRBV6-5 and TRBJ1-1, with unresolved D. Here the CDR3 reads CASSYSVGRGNTEAFF. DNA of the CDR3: TGTGCCAGCAGTTACTCAGTCGGGCGCGGGAACACTGAAGCTTTCTTT.